Described below is a single TCR beta chain sequence and its context. No antigen is known for it. Germline lookup yields CDR1 SGHAT and CDR2 FQNNGV. The junction had 1 base not matched to a gene; V was cut back by 5 bases and J by 14 bases. The CDR3 totals 10 residues. This sample was included in a study of T cell repertoires in cytomegalovirus infection. TCRdb recomputed calls from the reads with MiXCR, one row per CDR3 protein. The data hold about a million distinct CDR3 sequences, with approximately 33% observed a single time. The rearrangement uses TRBV11-2 and TRBJ2-1; 9 nucleotides agree with TRBD1. The source was cultured CD8+ T cells from PBMCs, collected from culture after CMV antigen stimulation. This clonotype was obtained from a human donor in good health (CMV status not recorded). Some clones in this sample may be carry-over from other donors' samples. CDR3 bases: TGTGCCAGCAGCGGACAGGGGAAGTTCTTC. This translates into CASSGQGKFF. Supplemented by reference TRBV11-2 and TRBJ2-1, the full variable domain reads EAGVAQSPRYKIIEKRQSVAFWCNPISGHATLYWYQQILGQGPKLLIQFQNNGVVDDSQLPKDRFSAERLKGVDSTLKIQPAKLEDSAVYLCASSGQGKFFGPGTRLTVL.